What follows describes a single T cell receptor (beta chain). As yet, its antigen is unknown. The data stem from a study of T cells in Graves' hyperthyroidism and ophthalmopathy. Amplification yielded TCR beta CDR3 regions, with RNA transcripts as the source. Initially, a first-round RT-PCR of the TCR CDR3 employed the HTBI primer set. From the multiplex PCR reads, TCRdb called clonotypes with MiXCR, one entry per CDR3 protein. The sample lists 240,000 or so distinct CDR3 sequences, 16% occurring once. Ophthalmopathy cases met thresholds of Clinical Activity Score at least 3, NOSPECS grade at least 4 and duration under 3 months. Investigators excluded patients with uncontrolled infection, other autoimmune disease, pregnancy or lactation. A roughly 9.3 ml volume of fresh peripheral blood provided the PBMCs. The CDR3 spans 14 residues. Germline V gene sequence: CDR1 DFQATT, CDR2 SNEGSKA (reference sequence). Trimming took off 3 bases at V and 0 bases at J, with 9 bases between the two ends.

Study-level findings and limits: Also found in blood were most expanded thyroid clonotypes above 0.001.

The V call is TRBV20-1, the J call TRBJ1-3, with D possibly being TRBD1 (5 bases). Input material: blood. The clonotype comes from a woman in her late teens or twenties with Graves' ophthalmopathy. In nucleotides, the CDR3 is TGCAGTGCTAGCAGGGTCTACTCTGGAAACACCATATATTTT. This gives the protein CSASRVYSGNTIYF.